This TCR beta chain was captured by sequencing in a study of blood T cell repertoires in COVID-19 (dated by TCRdb to about 2020). Some background on the complete study: Collaborator samples came from the United States, Italy and Spain and covered acute and convalescent phases of COVID-19. The material from the prospective study consisted of cDNA or gDNA derived from T cells, B-cell-depleted T cells, or PBMCs. Samples were obtained from the ongoing ImmuneRACE study (first 160 participants) and from over 1,000 subjects provided by 6 global collaborators. Deeply sampled blood TCRbeta repertoires from subjects exposed to, actively infected with, or recovered from COVID-19 were included in the dataset. Where available, HLA class I and class II types were taken from metadata supplied by the sample provider and were not determined by assay-based typing. Sample metadata almost always included a de-identified subject ID, COVID-19 status, age in years and sex. The repertoires were made available in a free public database intended to serve as a resource for research on the immune response to SARS-CoV-2.

V was cut back by 2 bases and J by 5 bases, leaving a gap of 15 bases between them. The germline V gene specifies SNHLY as CDR1 and FYNNEI as CDR2. The CDR3 runs 16 residues from the cysteine to the phenylalanine. Only the CDR3 portion is preserved as DNA: 48 bases, with reading frame beginning at the first base. On this clone itself: Its antigen is still unknown. One base away there is no much larger clone; base qualities are not given.

Collaborating institutions collected whole blood in K2EDTA tubes following their own protocols. Collaborator samples were shipped for TCRbeta analysis as frozen whole blood, isolated PBMCs, or DNA extracted from either sample type. TCRbeta CDR3 regions were amplified from genomic DNA by means of the immunoSEQ Assay, a bias-controlled multiplex PCR. The published analysis was carried out like this. Nucleated cell counts per sample were estimated from amplification of reference gene primers within the assay. Sequence reads were collapsed and filtered to measure the absolute abundance of every unique TCRbeta CDR3 rearrangement. For each sample, productive Simpson clonality was calculated by taking the square root of Simpson's diversity index across productive rearrangements. As stored in TCRdb, this immuneACCESS dataset retains in-frame rearrangements with V and J assigned. A fraction of the clones does not appear; measured against another copy, unresolved V genes explain less than half of the discrepancy, and the remainder lacks a known reason. That table gives V, J and clone size, and the DNA gave D and trimming. The sample table contains about 120,000 clones; only one count was recorded for around 82% of them. The ten largest clones add up to 12% of the sample.

Overall study outcomes, separate from this receptor: Clinical and demographic metadata were provided uncurated, with the amount varying by source and participant.

The clonotype was recovered from a human donor in a cohort sampled during active COVID-19. The sequenced sample consisted of peripheral blood. The V gene is TRBV2 and the J gene is TRBJ1-4, with the D gene uncertain. The DNA reads as follows: TGTGCCAGCAGTGAAAGTGTCGCGGGCGCCAATGAAAAACTGTTTTTT. Translation gives CASSESVAGANEKLFF. Here the CDR3 is joined to the reference TRBV2 and TRBJ1-4 genes, and the full variable domain is: EPEVTQTPSHQVTQMGQEVILRCVPISNHLYFYWYRQILGQKVEFLVSFYNNEISEKSEIFDDQFSVERPDGSNFTLKIRSTKLEDSAMYFCASSESVAGANEKLFFGSGTQLSVL.